Detailed here is one T cell receptor beta chain. Data came from immunoSEQ multiplex PCR; TCRdb stores just in-frame clones and leaves some out. The repertoire holds about 200,000 clones, with around four fifths as singletons. Germline V CDR1 and CDR2: SGHRS, YFSETQ. V shed 3 bases and J shed 0 bases, with 9 bases lying between them. The length of the CDR3 is 14 residues. The record originates from a study of cytomegalovirus exposure and HLA in healthy donors. Study context: The approximately 670 first-cohort repertoires and the 120 or so validation repertoires shared the same platform, a later analysis reported.

This chain links TRBV5-1 with TRBJ1-1; maybe TRBD1 (6 bases). The source material was PBMCs. This TCR was sampled from a woman under 30 in good health and CMV-seronegative. Written as DNA, the CDR3 is TGCGCCAGCAGCTCGGACAGTATGAACACTGAAGCTTTCTTT. Translated, it gives CASSSDSMNTEAFF.